One and the same sample provided the 3 T cell receptor beta chains below, sequenced in a study of T cells in Graves' hyperthyroidism and ophthalmopathy. Amplified regions were TCR beta CDR3 sequences from RNA transcripts. Initially, a first-round RT-PCR of the TCR CDR3 employed the HTBI primer set. TCRdb re-analysed the multiplex PCR reads in MiXCR, keeping a single row per CDR3 protein. This table holds about 250,000 distinct CDR3 sequences, around 26% found once. Sample: blood. Every receptor here comes from a woman in her 40s with Graves' ophthalmopathy.

This clonotype was seen a single time. The chain recombines TRBV30 with TRBJ1-1; a possible D gene is TRBD1 (5 bases). The length of the CDR3 is 14 residues. With 3 bases removed from V and 0 bases from J, the gap between germline ends came to 11 bases. Germline lookup yields CDR1 GTSNPN and CDR2 SVGIG (reference sequence). DNA of the CDR3: TGTGCCTGGAGAAGGGGAACCATGAACACTGAAGCTTTCTTT. This sequence encodes CAWRRGTMNTEAFF.

This clonotype came up many times. The chain employs TRBV6-5 and TRBJ2-2, with 7 bases matching TRBD2. The ends lost 5 bases at V and 1 base at J; junction bases unmatched: 4. The V gene's germline CDR1 is MNHEY and CDR2 SVGAGI. The CDR3 is made up of 15 amino acids. This chain's CDR3 is CASSRAGENTGELFF. The CDR3 region has the DNA TGTGCCAGCAGTAGGGCGGGGGAGAACACCGGGGAGCTGTTTTTT.

This clonotype was counted at least ten times. V usage is TRBV28 and J usage is TRBJ1-5; maybe TRBD1 (6 bases). V lost 5 bases to trimming and J lost 6 bases, with 23 bases between them. Looked up from germline, CDR1 is MDHEN and CDR2 is SYDVKM. CDR3 size: 17 residues. In DNA, the CDR3 is TGTGCCAGCAGTCTCGGGGGCTCGGGGGGCAGGGCTCAGCCCCAGCATTTT. As protein: CASSLGGSGGRAQPQHF.